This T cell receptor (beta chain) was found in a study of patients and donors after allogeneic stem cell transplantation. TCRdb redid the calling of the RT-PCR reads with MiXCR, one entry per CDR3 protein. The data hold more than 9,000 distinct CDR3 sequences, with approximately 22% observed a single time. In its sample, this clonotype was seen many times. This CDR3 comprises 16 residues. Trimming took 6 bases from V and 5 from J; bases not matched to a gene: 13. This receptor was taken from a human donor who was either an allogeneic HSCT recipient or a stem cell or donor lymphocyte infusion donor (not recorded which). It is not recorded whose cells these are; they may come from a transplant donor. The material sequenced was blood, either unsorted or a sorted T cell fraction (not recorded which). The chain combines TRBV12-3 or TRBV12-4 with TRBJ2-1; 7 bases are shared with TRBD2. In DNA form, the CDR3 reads TGTGCCAGCAGCAAATACGGGACTACCACCGACAATGAGCAGTTCTTC. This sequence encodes CASSKYGTTTDNEQFF.